This T cell receptor beta chain was observed in a study of blood T cells in healthy people across ages. In the study overall: Template-switching capture recovered about one barcoded beta molecule per two T cells. The study's findings and limits: Donors of long life had a larger count of naive CD4+ cells and greater diversity than aged donors.

Regarding this clonotype: Its antigen is unidentified. A read error may account for a junction end that differs from germline.

This CDR3 has 15 residues. Looked up from germline, CDR1 is SGDLS and CDR2 is YYNGEE. Combining a sample-barcoded 5' primer with a J-beta primer mix, a second PCR ran for roughly 7 to 12 cycles. MiXCR was run by TCRdb on the 5' RACE reads, yielding one entry per CDR3 protein. The sample has about 1,500,000 distinct CDR3 sequences, roughly 30% seen once. This TCR was sampled from a woman under 40 in good health. The sample was blood. V usage is TRBV9 and J usage is TRBJ2-3; D is ambiguous. CDR3 sequence reads: CAGSAPGSDTDTQYF. Here the CDR3 DNA reads TGTGCCGGCAGCGCCCCCGGGTCTGACACAGATACGCAGTATTTT.